What follows are 28 T cell receptor beta chains derived from one specimen sequenced in a study of OX40 agonist ivuxolimab in advanced cancers. Profiling relied on immunoSEQ multiplex PCR, and the TCRdb table lists in-frame clones only, not all of them. Of about 72,000 clones in the sample, 80% to 90% are singletons; the top ten hold 0.94%. The input for sequencing was CD4+ or CD8+ T cells sorted from blood, taken in a trial of the OX40 agonist ivuxolimab. Receptors were obtained from an adult with an advanced solid tumor such as melanoma, head and neck, liver or kidney cancer.

In its sample, this clone was seen a few times. The genes are TRBV25-1 and TRBJ2-5; D is perhaps TRBD1 (5 bases). The CDR3 is 15 residues long. Trimming took off 3 bases at V and 0 bases at J, with 11 bases between the two ends. Looked up from germline, CDR1 is MGHDK and CDR2 is SYGVNS. CDR3 DNA sequence: TGTGCCAGCAGTGACCCATCAGGGAACCAAGAGACCCAGTACTTC. It encodes CASSDPSGNQETQYF.

The V gene is TRBV7-9, the J gene TRBJ1-2, with D tentatively TRBD1 (6 bases). The CDR3 covers 13 residues. Germline CDR1 SEHNR, CDR2 FQNEAQ (reference sequence). Trimming stripped 6 bases from V and 8 bases from J, with 16 bases between. CDR3 sequence: CASSTTGQWGYTF. CDR3 in DNA: TGTGCCAGCAGTACGACAGGCCAGTGGGGCTACACCTTC.

The chain joins TRBV5-1 to TRBJ2-3; the match to TRBD2 covers 13 bases. The germline CDR1 and CDR2 sequences are SGHRS and YFSETQ. J gave up 4 bases and V 4 bases, and 6 bases lay outside the gene matches. This CDR3 comprises 16 residues. The CDR3, as DNA: TGCGCCAGCAGCCTAACACTAGCGGGAGGGGCAGATACGCAGTATTTT. This encodes CASSLTLAGGADTQYF.

The CDR3 reads CASSYGRTSTDTQYF. DNA of the CDR3: TGTGCCAGCAGTTACGGCAGGACTAGCACAGATACGCAGTATTTT. This rearrangement joins TRBV6-5 to TRBJ2-3; D is perhaps TRBD2 (5 bases). Between the trimmed V and J ends, which lost 2 bases and 0 bases, there was a span of 9 bases. Germline CDR1 is MNHEY and CDR2 is SVGAGI. The CDR3 sequence is 15 residues long.

The CDR3 here is CASSEAITHLTDTQYF. In DNA, the CDR3 is TGTGCCAGCAGTGAAGCGATCACACACCTCACAGATACGCAGTATTTT. The V gene is TRBV2, the J gene TRBJ2-3, with D unresolved. Trimming shortened V by 0 bases and J by 2 bases, and 12 bases separated the two germline ends. The CDR3 runs to 16 residues. Germline V gene sequence: CDR1 SNHLY, CDR2 FYNNEI.

The rearrangement joins TRBV5-4 to TRBJ2-7; D is ambiguous. The V gene lost 4 bases and the J gene lost 5 bases, with 16 bases spanning the gap. The CDR3 runs 14 residues. CDR1 and CDR2 from the germline V gene are SGHNT and YYREEE (reference sequence). The CDR3 DNA reads TGTGCCAGCAGCCGTTCGACACGTAATAACGAGCAGTACTTC. Translated: CASSRSTRNNEQYF.

This rearrangement joins TRBV27 to TRBJ1-2; 10 bases are shared with TRBD1. The CDR3 sequence is 13 residues long. Trimming at V came to 8 bases and at J to 2 bases, leaving 2 bases not matched to a gene. Germline V CDR1 and CDR2: MNHEY, SMNVEV (reference sequence). The CDR3 DNA reads as TGTGCCAGCGGGGACAGGGGAAACTATGGCTACACCTTC. It codes for CASGDRGNYGYTF.

This clone is a singleton in its sample. The genes are TRBV2 and TRBJ2-7; 12 nucleotides agree with TRBD2. This CDR3 region has 15 residues. Trimming took 5 bases from V and 5 from J; bases not matched to a gene: 7. The germline gives CDR1 SNHLY, CDR2 FYNNEI. As DNA, the CDR3 is TGTGCCAGCAGTAAATTGACTAGCGGGAGCGACGAGCAGTACTTC. Protein: CASSKLTSGSDEQYF.

The rearrangement joins TRBV9 to TRBJ1-1, with D perhaps matching TRBD1 (6 bases). This CDR3 region has 14 residues. CDR1 is SGDLS and CDR2 is YYNGEE in the germline V gene. V gave up 4 bases and J gave up 3 bases, with 13 bases separating them. In nucleotides, the CDR3 is TGTGCCAGCAGCCTGCTCCCAGGGGACACTGAAGCTTTCTTT. Translating gives CASSLLPGDTEAFF.

The chain couples TRBV18 to TRBJ1-5; no clear D. The CDR3 has 12 amino acids. Trimming removed 2 bases at V and 8 bases at J, with 7 bases between. Germline V gene data show CDR1 as KGHSH and CDR2 as LQKENI. The CDR3 spells CASSPMVKPQHF. The CDR3 bases are TGTGCCAGCTCACCAATGGTTAAGCCCCAGCATTTT.

This sequence joins TRBV12-5 and TRBJ2-6; D remains ambiguous. V was pared by 0 bases and J by 0 bases, with 3 bases between. There are 15 residues in the CDR3. Looked up from germline, CDR1 is LGHNT and CDR2 is FRNRAP. CDR3 nucleotide sequence: TGTGCTAGTGGTTTGGTACGCTCTGGGGCCAACGTCCTGACTTTC. It codes for CASGLVRSGANVLTF.

In DNA, the CDR3 is TGTGCCAGCAGTTACTCGACTAGTCGGGGCGGCGGGGAGCTGTTTTTT. The encoded protein is CASSYSTSRGGGELFF. The chain has TRBV6-5 and TRBJ2-2, with a weak D call TRBD2 (6 bases). The CDR3 covers 16 residues. Germline CDR1 is MNHEY and CDR2 is SVGAGI. V lost 0 bases and J 7 bases, leaving 15 bases between the germline ends.

The rearrangement links TRBV2 to TRBJ2-7; D perhaps matches TRBD2 (5 bases). Trimming removed 6 bases from V and 0 bases from J, with 12 bases in between. Germline V lookup: CDR1 SNHLY, CDR2 FYNNEI. The CDR3 runs 14 residues. The CDR3 DNA reads as TGTGCCAGCAGAGTGGTTGAGGGCTCCTACGAGCAGTACTTC. Protein sequence: CASRVVEGSYEQYF.

The chain recombines TRBV19 with TRBJ2-7, with 8 bases lining up with TRBD1. With 5 bases clipped from V and 6 bases from J, the junction kept 12 bases outside the gene matches. The CDR3 totals 15 residues. Germline lookup yields CDR1 LNHDA and CDR2 SQIVND (reference sequence). CDR3 DNA sequence: TGTGCCAGTAGTCGCCGTCAGGGGGCGACGGCCGAGCAGTACTTC. Amino acid sequence: CASSRRQGATAEQYF.

J is TRBJ2-7 and V is TRBV4-1; no clear D gene. V lost 0 bases and J lost 6, with 12 bases in between. The CDR3 is made up of 14 amino acids. Germline V lookup: CDR1 MGHRA, CDR2 YSYEKL. The CDR3 protein is CASSQDSYDGEQYF. The CDR3 DNA reads as TGCGCCAGCAGCCAAGATTCTTACGATGGCGAGCAGTACTTC.

This clone was detected once. The chain joins TRBV19 to TRBJ2-1, with 10 bases identical to TRBD2. CDR3 length: 16 amino acids. V lost 5 bases to trimming and J lost 0 bases; unmatched junction nucleotides: 4. Germline-derived CDR1 and CDR2 are LNHDA and SQIVND (reference sequence). The CDR3 spells CASSPLAGASYNEQFF. Written as DNA, the CDR3 is TGTGCCAGTAGTCCCCTAGCGGGGGCCTCCTACAATGAGCAGTTCTTC.

The J gene is TRBJ1-1, the V gene TRBV11-2, with 7 bases lining up with TRBD1. Germline loops: CDR1 SGHAT, CDR2 FQNNGV. This CDR3 contains 15 residues. V lost 7 bases and J lost 3; bases outside the gene matches: 11. The CDR3 sequence is CASTLLQGGDTEAFF. The CDR3 region has the DNA TGTGCCAGCACCTTGCTTCAGGGGGGCGACACTGAAGCTTTCTTT.

This chain joins TRBV2 and TRBJ2-2; D gene uncertain. The CDR3 runs 13 residues. Per the germline V gene, CDR1 is SNHLY and CDR2 is FYNNEI. V was shortened by 2 bases and J by 3 bases, with 4 bases between the two germline ends. The CDR3 nucleotides read TGTGCCAGCAGTGAAATCTACACCGGGGAGCTGTTTTTT. Translating gives CASSEIYTGELFF. Variable domain in full (rest from reference TRBV2 and TRBJ2-2): EPEVTQTPSHQVTQMGQEVILRCVPISNHLYFYWYRQILGQKVEFLVSFYNNEISEKSEIFDDQFSVERPDGSNFTLKIRSTKLEDSAMYFCASSEIYTGELFFGEGSRLTVL.

The V call is TRBV7-9, the J call TRBJ1-2; D remains unclear. Germline assignment: CDR1 SEHNR and CDR2 FQNEAQ (reference sequence). The CDR3 runs to 15 residues. Trimming shortened V by 1 base and J by 4 bases, and 13 bases separated the two germline ends. The CDR3 sequence: CASSLVTAYSYGYTF. The CDR3 region has the DNA TGTGCCAGCAGCTTAGTAACAGCATACAGCTATGGCTACACCTTC.

The chain joins TRBV30 to TRBJ2-1; maybe TRBD2 (6 bases). The CDR3 has 14 amino acids. Germline V gene lookup returns CDR1 GTSNPN and CDR2 SVGIG (reference sequence). Deletions cut 0 bases from V and 4 bases from J, with 10 bases between. The CDR3 protein is CAWSVLAVYNEQFF. For the CDR3, the DNA is TGTGCCTGGAGTGTACTAGCAGTATACAATGAGCAGTTCTTC.

This chain connects TRBV7-3 to TRBJ1-5, with unresolved D. There are 13 residues in the CDR3. Germline loops: CDR1 SGHTA, CDR2 FQGTGA. Trimming removed 1 base at V and 0 bases at J, with 1 base between. CDR3 protein: CASSLSSNQPQHF. In nucleotides, the CDR3 is TGTGCCAGCAGCTTAAGTAGCAATCAGCCCCAGCATTTT.

The chain employs TRBV5-1 and TRBJ1-5, with D unresolved. Trimming pared 0 bases from V and 0 bases from J, leaving 10 bases between. CDR1 SGHRS and CDR2 YFSETQ come from the germline V gene. There are 16 residues in the CDR3. CDR3 sequence (DNA): TGCGCCAGCAGCTTGGGCGATTCGTATAGCAATCAGCCCCAGCATTTT. Encoded protein: CASSLGDSYSNQPQHF. The full variable domain, completed using reference TRBV5-1 and TRBJ1-5, is KAGVTQTPRYLIKTRGQQVTLSCSPISGHRSVSWYQQTPGQGLQFLFEYFSETQRNKGNFPGRFSGRQFSNSRSEMNVSTLELGDSALYLCASSLGDSYSNQPQHFGDGTRLSIL.

V gene TRBV9 combines with J gene TRBJ2-1; 9 nucleotides match TRBD2. J lost 4 bases, V lost 0 bases, and 8 bases had no gene match. CDR1 SGDLS and CDR2 YYNGEE come from the germline V gene. CDR3 length: 17 residues. CDR3 amino acids: CASSVAGVAGVYNEQFF. The CDR3 nucleotides are TGTGCCAGCAGCGTAGCTGGGGTAGCGGGAGTGTACAATGAGCAGTTCTTC.

V is TRBV5-1 and J is TRBJ2-5; TRBD2 aligns across 8 bases. Germline-derived CDR1 and CDR2 are SGHRS and YFSETQ. The CDR3 runs 16 residues. Unmatched junction bases numbered 5, after V lost 0 bases and J lost 1 base. In nucleotides, the CDR3 is TGCGCCAGCAGCTTGGTTAGCGGGATCCCCCAAGAGACCCAGTACTTC. Amino acids: CASSLVSGIPQETQYF.

A few counts support this clone. CDR3 nucleotide sequence: TGTGCCAGCGCAGGGGGAACTCAAGAGACCCAGTACTTC. Translating it yields CASAGGTQETQYF. The rearrangement joins TRBV7-9 to TRBJ2-5, with 7 bases matching TRBD1. Germline V lookup: CDR1 SEHNR, CDR2 FQNEAQ (reference sequence). The CDR3 consists of 13 residues. The V gene end was trimmed by 8 bases and the J gene end by 2 bases; junction bases not matched to a gene: 5.

This clone occurred once. The chain joins TRBV5-1 to TRBJ2-5; 10 positions agree with TRBD2. This CDR3 contains 16 residues. J lost 3 bases, V lost 5 bases, and 10 bases had no gene match. Germline V gene lookup returns CDR1 SGHRS and CDR2 YFSETQ. CDR3 loop: CASSAEPLAGEETQYF. CDR3 nucleotide sequence: TGCGCCAGCAGTGCGGAGCCCCTAGCGGGGGAAGAGACCCAGTACTTC.

V gene TRBV28 combines with J gene TRBJ2-5, with a possible D match to TRBD2 (6 bases). CDR1 MDHEN and CDR2 SYDVKM come from the germline V gene. The CDR3 is 14 amino acids. V lost 6 bases to trimming and J lost 4 bases, with 15 bases between them. CDR3 nucleotides: TGTGCCAGCAGCCGGGGGTCTAGACCAGAGACCCAGTACTTC. Protein sequence: CASSRGSRPETQYF.

As DNA, the CDR3 is TGTGCCAGCAGCTTTATGAGTGCCTTTTCCACCGGGGAGCTGTTTTTT. Translation: CASSFMSAFSTGELFF. The V gene is TRBV5-6, the J gene TRBJ2-2; unclear D gene. The germline V gene encodes CDR1 SGHDT and CDR2 YYEEEE. The ends were cut back, 2 bases at V and 4 bases at J, with 15 bases in the middle. The CDR3 totals 16 residues.